This TCR beta chain emerged from a study of blood T cells in healthy people across ages. Turning to the study itself: In model experiments, template switching was able to capture about one barcoded beta molecule for every two T cells that were present. Regarding the study as a whole: Strong correlation was found linking TCR beta diversity to naive T cell percentage.

V was pared by 0 bases and J by 9 bases, with 2 bases of the junction left unmatched. In germline, CDR1 is MGHRA, CDR2 YSYEKL. The CDR3 is 14 residues long. With a J-beta primer mix and a sample-barcoded 5' primer, a second PCR ran roughly 7 to 11 cycles. The template-switch adaptor, which had 12 random nucleotides, put a tag on each cDNA molecule. Every individual sample yielded 2.5 million or more paired-end reads (each containing CDR3). TCRdb redid the calling of the 5' RACE reads with MiXCR, one entry per CDR3 protein. The table lists roughly 800,000 distinct CDR3 sequences, 55% to 70% of them singletons. Comment on this clonotype: The antigen remains undetermined.

The sequence derives from a man under 40 in good health. Material for sequencing was blood. V gene TRBV4-1 combines with J gene TRBJ2-1; 10 positions agree with TRBD2. The DNA of the CDR3 is TGCGCCAGCAGCCAAGATAGGACTAGCGGTGAGCAGTTCTTC. Translated: CASSQDRTSGEQFF.